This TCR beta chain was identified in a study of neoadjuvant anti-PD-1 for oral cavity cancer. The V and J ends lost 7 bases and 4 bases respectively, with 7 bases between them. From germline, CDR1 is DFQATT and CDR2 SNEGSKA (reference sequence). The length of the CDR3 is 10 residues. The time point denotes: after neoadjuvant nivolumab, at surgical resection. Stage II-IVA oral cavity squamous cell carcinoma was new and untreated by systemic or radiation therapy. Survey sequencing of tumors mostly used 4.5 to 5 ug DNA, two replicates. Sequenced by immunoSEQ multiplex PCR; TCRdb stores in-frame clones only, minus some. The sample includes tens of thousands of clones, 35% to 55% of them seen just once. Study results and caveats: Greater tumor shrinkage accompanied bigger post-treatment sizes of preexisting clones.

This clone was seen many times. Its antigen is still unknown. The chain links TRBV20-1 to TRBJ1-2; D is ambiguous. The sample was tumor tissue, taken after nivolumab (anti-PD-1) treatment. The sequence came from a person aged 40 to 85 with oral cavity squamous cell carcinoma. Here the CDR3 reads CSVGLYGYTF. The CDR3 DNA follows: TGCAGTGTAGGTCTCTATGGCTACACCTTC.